Detailed here is one TCR beta chain. The sample is drawn from a study of blood T cell repertoires in COVID-19. Germline V gene data show CDR1 as SQVTM and CDR2 as ANQGSEA. V was pared by 5 bases and J by 5 bases, with 12 bases of the junction left unmatched. The CDR3 is 18 amino acids. The protocol was immunoSEQ multiplex PCR, while the TCRdb copy is restricted to in-frame clones and leaves out a portion. Among fewer than 100,000 clones, around nine tenths were seen once, and the ten largest hold 10% to 13%. Source material: peripheral blood. The chain carries TRBV29-1 and TRBJ2-1; TRBD2 aligns across 16 bases. This TCR derives from a man aged 50 to 60 with acute or convalescent COVID-19. CDR3 amino acids: CSVNPGLAGGTGDNEQFF. The CDR3 DNA sequence: TGCAGCGTTAATCCGGGACTAGCGGGAGGGACGGGGGACAATGAGCAGTTCTTC.